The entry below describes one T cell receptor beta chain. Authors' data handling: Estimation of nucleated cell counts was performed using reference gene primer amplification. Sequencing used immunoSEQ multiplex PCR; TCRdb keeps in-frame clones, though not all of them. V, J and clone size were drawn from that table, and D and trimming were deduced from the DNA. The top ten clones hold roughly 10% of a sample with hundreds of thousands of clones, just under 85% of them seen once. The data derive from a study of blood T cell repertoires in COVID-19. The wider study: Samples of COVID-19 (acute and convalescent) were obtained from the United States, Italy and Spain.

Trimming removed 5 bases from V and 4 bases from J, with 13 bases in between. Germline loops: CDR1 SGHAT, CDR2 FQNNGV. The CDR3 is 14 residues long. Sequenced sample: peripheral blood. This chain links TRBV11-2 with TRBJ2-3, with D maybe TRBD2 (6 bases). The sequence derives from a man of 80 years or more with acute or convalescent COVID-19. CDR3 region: CASSGLPGADTQYF. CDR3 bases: TGTGCCAGCAGCGGCCTCCCGGGGGCAGATACGCAGTATTTT.